This passage covers 31 T cell receptor beta chains from one sample sequenced in a study of blood T cell repertoires in COVID-19. Only in-frame clones appear in the TCRdb table, and some are missing; sequencing was by immunoSEQ multiplex PCR. The data contain about 92,000 clones, about 89% of them singletons. The sample was peripheral blood. Every receptor here comes from a human donor with active COVID-19. The donor label of this sample is uncertain.

V usage is TRBV21-1 and J usage is TRBJ2-7; the table's TRBD2 call for D was not verified on the DNA. TRBV21-1 is classified as a pseudogene. The CDR3 extends over 17 amino acids. CDR3 amino acids: CASSKAPKRDTTYEQYF. CDR3 nucleotide sequence: TGTGCCAGCAGCAAAGCCCCGAAGCGGGACACAACCTACGAGCAGTACTTC.

The rearrangement joins TRBV14 to TRBJ2-7; perhaps TRBD1 as D (6 bases). Germline V gives CDR1 SGHDN, CDR2 FVKESK. The CDR3 has 13 residues. V shed 1 base and J shed 6 bases, with 10 bases lying between them. CDR3 protein: CASSQVPRGEQYF. In DNA form, the CDR3 reads TGTGCCAGCAGCCAAGTCCCCAGGGGCGAGCAGTACTTC.

CDR3 region: CASSIGTKIGNEQFF. The CDR3 bases are TGTGCCAGTAGTATAGGGACAAAAATTGGGAATGAGCAGTTCTTC. V is TRBV19 and J is TRBJ2-1, with D tentatively TRBD1 (5 bases). V lost 1 base to trimming and J lost 7 bases, with 14 bases between them. Germline CDR1 is LNHDA and CDR2 is SQIVND (reference sequence). The CDR3 is 15 residues long. Filled out from reference TRBV19 and TRBJ2-1, the complete variable domain reads DGGITQSPKYLFRKEGQNVTLSCEQNLNHDAMYWYRQDPGQGLRLIYYSQIVNDFQKGDIAEGYSVSREKKESFPLTVTSAQKNPTAFYLCASSIGTKIGNEQFFGPGTRLTVL.

The chain has TRBV18 and TRBJ1-3; the D is unclear. Germline CDR1 is KGHSH and CDR2 is LQKENI. This CDR3 contains 16 residues. Trimming removed 2 bases at V and 4 bases at J, with 15 bases between. CDR3 coding DNA: TGTGCCAGCTCACCAAGCGTGGCAGCTGGGGGAAACACCATATATTTT. Translation gives CASSPSVAAGGNTIYF.

The chain carries TRBV27 and TRBJ2-3, with 7 bases lining up with TRBD2. The CDR3 is 16 residues long. With V trimmed by 6 bases and J by 3 bases, 12 bases remained unmatched. Germline values: CDR1 MNHEY, CDR2 SMNVEV (reference sequence). CDR3 sequence (DNA): TGTGCCAGCAGCGGGCTGGGGGGGGGTGGTACAGATACGCAGTATTTT. This sequence encodes CASSGLGGGGTDTQYF.

The V call is TRBV6-6, the J call TRBJ1-3; no clear D. From germline, CDR1 is MNHNY and CDR2 SVGAGI (reference sequence). CDR3 size: 13 residues. Trimming took 0 bases from V and 4 from J, leaving 4 bases between them. The CDR3 coding sequence is TGTGCCAGCAGTTACTCGAGGGGAAACACCATATATTTT. This encodes CASSYSRGNTIYF.

This sequence joins TRBV6-5 and TRBJ2-7; the match to TRBD1 covers 7 bases. This CDR3 is 14 amino acids long. Per the germline V gene, CDR1 is MNHEY and CDR2 is SVGAGI. Losses at the gene ends were 5 bases for V and 3 bases for J; bases not matched to a gene: 7. The CDR3 protein is CASSNPTGLYEQYF. The CDR3 nucleotides read TGTGCCAGCAGTAATCCGACAGGGCTCTACGAGCAGTACTTC.

The CDR3 loop reads CASKHRPANTGELFF. Here the CDR3 DNA reads TGTGCCAGCAAGCACAGGCCCGCGAACACCGGGGAGCTGTTTTTT. The rearrangement joins TRBV6-5 to TRBJ2-2, with D maybe TRBD1 (5 bases). CDR1 is MNHEY and CDR2 is SVGAGI in the germline V gene. Trimming removed 7 bases from V and 0 bases from J, with 12 bases in between. This CDR3 comprises 15 residues.

The chain employs TRBV7-3 and TRBJ2-3; 9 positions agree with TRBD2. The CDR3 runs to 15 residues. CDR1 SGHTA and CDR2 FQGTGA come from the germline V gene. V gave up 6 bases and J gave up 4 bases; unmatched junction bases: 8. The CDR3 DNA sequence: TGTGCCAGCAGACGCGGGGGGGCCTATCCAGATACGCAGTATTTT. Translating gives CASRRGGAYPDTQYF.

V is TRBV19 and J is TRBJ1-2; 8 nucleotides agree with TRBD1. J gave up 2 bases and V 4 bases, and 9 bases lay outside the gene matches. The CDR3 contains 16 residues. The V gene's germline CDR1 is LNHDA and CDR2 SQIVND (reference sequence). CDR3 residues: CASSNLDRGSNYGYTF. The CDR3 nucleotides read TGTGCCAGTAGTAACCTCGACAGGGGATCCAACTATGGCTACACCTTC.

This chain links TRBV2 with TRBJ2-7, with 10 bases lining up with TRBD1. V lost 5 bases to trimming and J lost 4 bases; unmatched junction nucleotides: 5. This CDR3 spans 14 amino acids. Germline assignment: CDR1 SNHLY and CDR2 FYNNEI. The CDR3 DNA is TGTGCCAGCAGTCCGGGACAGGGGAGTTACGAGCAGTACTTC. Protein: CASSPGQGSYEQYF.

The chain joins TRBV5-1 to TRBJ1-5; D possibly corresponds to TRBD1 (5 bases). The germline CDR1 and CDR2 sequences are SGHRS and YFSETQ. The CDR3 runs 14 residues. Trimming left V 0 bases short and J 11 bases short, with 15 bases between. The CDR3 DNA follows: TGCGCCAGCAGCTTGGCAGGGCGTCAGGACGCCCAGCATTTT. Amino acids: CASSLAGRQDAQHF.

The CDR3 region is CASSPQNEQYF. As DNA, the CDR3 is TGTGCCAGCTCACCTCAAAACGAGCAGTACTTC. The chain recombines TRBV18 with TRBJ2-7, with unresolved D. The V end was cut by 3 bases, the J end by 5 bases, with 5 bases between. Germline assignment: CDR1 KGHSH and CDR2 LQKENI. The CDR3 is made up of 11 amino acids.

Here the CDR3 DNA reads TGTGCCAGCAGCCCCCGTTCGACAGGGAAAGAGACCCAGTACTTC. It yields the protein CASSPRSTGKETQYF. The chain is built from TRBV11-2 and TRBJ2-5; TRBD1 matches 7 bases. CDR1 and CDR2 from the germline V gene are SGHAT and FQNNGV. The CDR3 runs to 15 residues. Unmatched junction bases numbered 9, after V lost 5 bases and J lost 3 bases.

This clone was counted only a few times. This chain links TRBV3-1 (or the pseudogene TRBV3-2) with TRBJ1-2, with a weak D call TRBD1 (6 bases). The CDR3 spans 14 residues. CDR1 and CDR2 from the germline V gene are LGHDT and YNNKEL (reference sequence). Trimming removed 4 bases at V and 0 bases at J, with 9 bases between. In DNA form, the CDR3 reads TGTGCCAGCAGCCGACAGGCCACTAACTATGGCTACACCTTC. Translated, it gives CASSRQATNYGYTF.

The J gene is TRBJ2-1, the V gene TRBV5-1, with 10 positions matching TRBD2. The CDR3 has 18 amino acids. Looked up from germline, CDR1 is SGHRS and CDR2 is YFSETQ. J gave up 0 bases and V 4 bases, and 10 bases lay outside the gene matches. In DNA form, the CDR3 reads TGCGCCAGCAGCGGCACTAGCGGGGCAAGGAGCTCCTACAATGAGCAGTTCTTC. Residues: CASSGTSGARSSYNEQFF.

The CDR3 bases are TGTGCCAGCAGTTACAAGCGGGGGGGTCCCTACAATGAGCAGTTCTTC. This encodes CASSYKRGGPYNEQFF. The chain employs TRBV6-5 and TRBJ2-1, with 10 bases aligning to TRBD2. V was clipped by 2 bases and J by 2 bases; unmatched bases: 3. The germline V gene encodes CDR1 MNHEY and CDR2 SVGAGI. The CDR3 sequence is 16 residues long.

The gene calls are TRBV5-5 and TRBJ1-1, with TRBD1 matching over 7 bases. There are 14 residues in the CDR3. V trimming: 3 bases; J trimming: 4 bases; junction bases outside the gene matches: 6. Germline values: CDR1 SGHKS, CDR2 YYEKEE (reference sequence). This CDR3 reads CASSSRRQGTEAFF. CDR3 in DNA: TGTGCCAGCAGCTCGAGAAGACAGGGCACTGAAGCTTTCTTT.

This rearrangement joins TRBV5-1 to TRBJ2-5, with a tentative D call TRBD2 (6 bases). The CDR3 runs 15 residues. Germline V gene data show CDR1 as SGHRS and CDR2 as YFSETQ. V lost 4 bases and J lost 0, with 13 bases in between. CDR3: CASSDRGSNQETQYF. The CDR3 bases are TGCGCCAGCAGCGATCGGGGGAGCAACCAAGAGACCCAGTACTTC.

V is TRBV5-4 and J is TRBJ1-3; a possible D gene is TRBD1 (6 bases). This CDR3 comprises 15 residues. Germline lookup yields CDR1 SGHNT and CDR2 YYREEE (reference sequence). Trimming took off 4 bases at V and 0 bases at J, with 11 bases between the two ends. CDR3 sequence: CASSRRDNSGNTIYF. The CDR3 nucleotides are TGTGCCAGCAGCCGCCGGGACAACTCTGGAAACACCATATATTTT.

This sequence joins TRBV4-2 and TRBJ1-4; no clear D. V dropped 0 bases and J dropped 0 bases, with 8 bases sitting between them. The CDR3 extends over 16 amino acids. The V gene's germline CDR1 is LGHNA and CDR2 YNFKEQ. CDR3 in DNA: TGTGCCAGCAGCCAAGAAGGGCGGGCAACTAATGAAAAACTGTTTTTT. Its protein is CASSQEGRATNEKLFF.

The V and J genes are TRBV4-2 and TRBJ1-2, with D maybe TRBD1 (6 bases). Trimming took off 0 bases at V and 7 bases at J, with 12 bases between the two ends. The length of the CDR3 is 14 residues. Germline CDR1 LGHNA, CDR2 YNFKEQ. The CDR3 loop reads CASSQDRGRAGYTF. DNA of the CDR3: TGTGCCAGCAGCCAAGACAGGGGCAGGGCTGGCTACACCTTC.

The chain couples TRBV4-3 to TRBJ2-3; 10 bases match TRBD2. This CDR3 is built from 17 residues. CDR1 is LGHNA, CDR2 YSLEER, per germline. Trimming removed 0 bases from V and 7 bases from J; junction bases left unmatched: 10. The CDR3 loop reads CASSQDRSGGASYTQYF. In DNA, the CDR3 is TGCGCCAGCAGCCAAGATAGAAGCGGGGGGGCGAGCTATACGCAGTATTTT.

V and J are TRBV6-1 and TRBJ1-2; TRBD1 matches at 7 bases. This CDR3 has 14 residues. V trimming: 2 bases; J trimming: 4 bases; junction bases outside the gene matches: 4. CDR1 MNHNS and CDR2 SASEGT come from the germline V gene. This CDR3 reads CASSESRGAYGYTF. The DNA for the CDR3 is TGTGCCAGCAGTGAAAGCAGGGGGGCCTATGGCTACACCTTC.

The chain carries TRBV27 and TRBJ1-1; maybe TRBD1 (6 bases). CDR3 length equals 12 residues. V was clipped by 6 bases and J by 7 bases, with 12 bases between them. From germline, CDR1 is MNHEY and CDR2 SMNVEV (reference sequence). Here the CDR3 DNA reads TGTGCCAGCAGCCTCGACAGGATTGAAGCTTTCTTT. Its protein is CASSLDRIEAFF.

The chain combines TRBV5-6 with TRBJ1-1, with D tentatively TRBD1 (6 bases). V was shortened by 4 bases and J by 4 bases, with 20 bases between the two germline ends. Germline lookup yields CDR1 SGHDT and CDR2 YYEEEE. The CDR3 has 16 residues. The CDR3 DNA follows: TGTGCCAGCAGCCCCGACGCAGGGGAGGGGGGCACTGAAGCTTTCTTT. Translation gives CASSPDAGEGGTEAFF.

The chain has TRBV11-2 and TRBJ2-5, with 7 positions matching TRBD1. The CDR3 has 13 amino acids. In germline, CDR1 is SGHAT, CDR2 FQNNGV. V was pared by 1 base and J by 14 bases, with 10 bases of the junction left unmatched. In nucleotides, the CDR3 is TGTGCCAGCAGCTTAGTCGATGGGCAGGGGGTATACTTC. Translation: CASSLVDGQGVYF.

V is TRBV7-6 and J is TRBJ2-7; 7 bases agree with TRBD2. The junction had 5 bases not matched to a gene; V was cut back by 1 base and J by 2 bases. The CDR3 totals 15 residues. Germline loops: CDR1 SGHVS, CDR2 FNYEAQ. For the CDR3, the DNA is TGTGCCAGCAGCTTAGATACTAGCGACACCTACGAGCAGTACTTC. Translating gives CASSLDTSDTYEQYF.

V gene TRBV7-3 combines with J gene TRBJ2-1; D might be TRBD1 (6 bases). The CDR3 is 16 residues long. V lost 5 bases and J lost 0, with 14 bases in between. Germline values: CDR1 SGHTA, CDR2 FQGTGA. The CDR3 DNA reads TGTGCCAGCAGCGACAGGAATGGATTCTCCTACAATGAGCAGTTCTTC. This gives the protein CASSDRNGFSYNEQFF.

CDR3 protein: CASSLTGGVVDTQYF. In DNA, the CDR3 is TGTGCCAGCAGTTTAACCGGGGGGGTTGTAGATACGCAGTATTTT. V usage is TRBV27 and J usage is TRBJ2-3; TRBD2 matches 8 bases. J was trimmed by 5 bases and V by 2 bases; bases with no gene match: 6. The CDR3 extends over 15 amino acids. Germline V gene sequence: CDR1 MNHEY, CDR2 SMNVEV (reference sequence).

The genes are TRBV21-1 and TRBJ1-6. TRBV21-1 is noted as a pseudogene. The CDR3 is 14 amino acids. This CDR3 reads CASRKLELNSPLHF. The CDR3 DNA sequence: TGTGCCAGCAGGAAACTAGAACTGAATTCACCCCTCCACTTT.